This TCR beta chain was sequenced for a study of metastatic and nonmetastatic thyroid tumors. Looking at the study overall: Repertoires were compared across blood and tumor or nodule tissue from malignant and benign thyroid patients.

This clone was counted many times. Its specificity is unknown. Original analysis: Variation in CDR3 across clinicopathological groups served as the basis for constructing a distant-metastasis classifier in papillary thyroid cancer. TCRdb ran MiXCR on the PCR reads. The V and J calls shown here were made by TCRdb, not taken from the authors' results. The sample yields around 28,000 clones, over 10% seen once. The study's findings and limits: In both blood and tumor samples, TCR beta diversity was reported significantly higher for malignant than benign nodules.

Each patient came to thyroid surgery without any prior treatment (of any kind). Sequencing was carried out using blood. This TCR came from a female donor with papillary thyroid cancer or a benign thyroid nodule (not recorded which). Some clones in this sample may be carry-over from other donors' samples.

CDR3 sequence reads: CASTASPYEQYF. The DNA of the CDR3 is TGTGCCAGCACCGCGTCCCCCTACGAGCAGTACTTC. This chain connects TRBV28 to TRBJ2-7, with D unresolved. CDR3 length: 12 residues. Trimming pared 7 bases from V and 2 bases from J, leaving 9 bases between. Germline assignment: CDR1 MDHEN and CDR2 SYDVKM.